The 14 T cell receptor beta chains listed next were all sequenced from one sample in a study of T cells in Graves' hyperthyroidism and ophthalmopathy. There were TCR beta CDR3 regions amplified from RNA transcripts. Using the HTBI primer set, a first-round RT-PCR was run on the TCR CDR3. TCRdb re-analysed the multiplex PCR reads in MiXCR, keeping a single row per CDR3 protein. The data contain 750,000 to 950,000 distinct CDR3 sequences, 35% to 40% of them seen just once; the ten biggest clones take up about 9%. Specimen: blood. These receptors were collected from a man between 18 and 29 years old with Graves' hyperthyroidism.

Many counts were recorded for this clonotype. The chain recombines TRBV10-3 with TRBJ2-5; 7 bases are shared with TRBD1. CDR3 length equals 13 residues. V lost 5 bases and J lost 4; bases outside the gene matches: 4. CDR1 ENHRY and CDR2 SYGVKD come from the germline V gene. CDR3 DNA sequence: TGTGCCATCAGTTCGAACAGGGGAGAGACCCAGTACTTC. It specifies CAISSNRGETQYF.

This clonotype was observed a few times. A read error may explain this, as a much larger clone is one base away. The chain uses TRBV19 and TRBJ1-5, with D hard to call. CDR3 length: 13 residues. V was trimmed by 1 base and J by 5 bases, leaving 6 bases between them. Germline CDR1 is LNHDA and CDR2 is SQIVND (reference sequence). The CDR3 nucleotides read TGTGCCAGTAGTATAGTTGGGGATCAGCCCCAGCATTTT. This codes for CASSIVGDQPQHF.

This clonotype was detected only once. This chain links TRBV5-1 with TRBJ1-1; D is ambiguous. V was pared by 0 bases and J by 6 bases, with 9 bases between. The CDR3 totals 13 residues. Germline CDR1 and CDR2: SGHRS and YFSETQ. The DNA of the CDR3 is TGCGCCAGCAGCTTGGAAGGGATGCCTGAAGCTTTCTTT. Translation gives CASSLEGMPEAFF.

The rearrangement joins TRBV6-5 to TRBJ1-1; 7 nucleotides agree with TRBD1. Germline V gene lookup returns CDR1 MNHEY and CDR2 SVGAGI. Trimming removed 4 bases from V and 8 bases from J; junction bases left unmatched: 13. The CDR3 is 15 residues long. The CDR3: CASSFSLQGYGEAFF. In DNA form, the CDR3 reads TGTGCCAGCAGTTTCTCCCTACAGGGGTATGGCGAAGCTTTCTTT.

This clonotype showed up many times. The V gene is TRBV2, the J gene TRBJ2-6, with D perhaps TRBD1 (5 bases). V shed 10 bases and J shed 4 bases, with 11 bases lying between them. Looked up from germline, CDR1 is SNHLY and CDR2 is FYNNEI. The length of the CDR3 is 13 residues. CDR3 coding DNA: TGTGCCACCGTGACAGCAGGGGCCAACGTCCTGACTTTC. This codes for CATVTAGANVLTF.

This clonotype was seen ten or more times. V and J are TRBV7-2 and TRBJ2-5; the match to TRBD2 covers 11 bases. J was trimmed by 4 bases and V by 4 bases; bases with no gene match: 2. The CDR3 contains 14 residues. CDR1 is SGHTA, CDR2 FQGNSA, per germline. The CDR3 reads CASSYGLAGETQYF. In DNA form, the CDR3 reads TGTGCCAGCAGCTACGGACTAGCGGGAGAGACCCAGTACTTC.

In this sample, this clonotype turned up a few times. The chain couples TRBV7-2 to TRBJ1-3; D gene uncertain. CDR1 SGHTA and CDR2 FQGNSA come from the germline V gene. The V end lost 5 bases, the J end lost 9 bases, and 11 bases lay between the germline ends. The CDR3 contains 12 residues. The DNA of the CDR3 is TGTGCCAGCAGCCCCTTGGAAGGCACCATATATTTT. It translates to CASSPLEGTIYF.

This clonotype was observed many times. This chain links TRBV2 with TRBJ1-4; D call uncertain. V lost 5 bases, J lost 5 bases, and 18 bases lay in between. Germline assignment: CDR1 SNHLY and CDR2 FYNNEI. CDR3 length equals 16 residues. This CDR3 reads CASSPPVRTQNEKLFF. The DNA of the CDR3 is TGTGCCAGCAGTCCTCCGGTCCGGACGCAAAATGAAAAACTGTTTTTT.

V gene TRBV3-1 combines with J gene TRBJ1-6; 8 bases fit TRBD1. CDR1 is LGHDT, CDR2 YNNKEL, per germline (reference sequence). The CDR3 extends over 18 amino acids. Trimming at V came to 3 bases and at J to 8 bases, leaving 15 bases not matched to a gene. CDR3 loop: CASSQGRDRRGTDSPLHF. CDR3 sequence (DNA): TGTGCCAGCAGCCAGGGACGGGACAGGAGAGGGACTGATTCACCCCTCCACTTT.

V gene TRBV24-1 combines with J gene TRBJ2-1; D is unclear. The CDR3 covers 11 residues. V lost 4 bases and J lost 9, with 6 bases in between. Germline V lookup: CDR1 KGHDR, CDR2 SFDVKD. CDR3 nucleotides: TGTGCCACCAGTGAAATCGGTGAGCAGTTCTTC. Its protein is CATSEIGEQFF.

This clonotype occurred a few times. The chain has TRBV5-5 and TRBJ1-1; D might be TRBD1 (5 bases). Per germline, CDR1 SGHKS and CDR2 YYEKEE (reference sequence). The CDR3 sequence is 14 residues long. The V gene lost 4 bases and the J gene lost 1 base, with 11 bases spanning the gap. The CDR3 region has the DNA TGTGCCAGCAGCCATGGGACCGCGAACACTGAAGCTTTCTTT. This sequence encodes CASSHGTANTEAFF. The full variable domain, its missing parts supplied by reference TRBV5-5 and TRBJ1-1, is DAGVTQSPTHLIKTRGQQVTLRCSPISGHKSVSWYQQVLGQGPQFIFQYYEKEERGRGNFPDRFSARQFPNYSSELNVNALLLGDSALYLCASSHGTANTEAFFGQGTRLTVV.

The chain recombines TRBV2 with TRBJ2-7; D might be TRBD1 or TRBD2, each matching 5 bases. The DNA end is more similar to TRBJ2-1, so the J call may be wrong. CDR3 length: 14 residues. Germline-derived CDR1 and CDR2 are SNHLY and FYNNEI. This chain's CDR3 is CASSLGPGGYEQFF. In nucleotides, the CDR3 is TGTGCCAGCAGCTTGGGACCGGGCGGGTATGAGCAGTTCTTC.

This clonotype has at least ten counts. The chain uses TRBV7-8 and TRBJ2-5; D is unclear. Germline V CDR1 and CDR2: SGHVS, FQNEAQ. V dropped 7 bases and J dropped 5 bases, with 17 bases sitting between them. The CDR3 runs to 14 residues. CDR3 in DNA: TGTGCCAGCACCCCTCCTGGAGTTCGGGAGACCCAGTACTTC. This translates into CASTPPGVRETQYF.

The chain employs TRBV5-1 and TRBJ2-7, with 9 bases lining up with TRBD1. Germline values: CDR1 SGHRS, CDR2 YFSETQ. The CDR3 length is 16 residues. V trimming: 4 bases; J trimming: 3 bases; junction bases outside the gene matches: 11. CDR3 amino acids: CASSPALDRGGYEQYF. CDR3 bases: TGCGCCAGCAGCCCCGCATTGGACAGGGGTGGCTACGAGCAGTACTTC.